This is a list of T cell receptor beta chains from one sample in a study of CD8+ T cells in alopecia areata. Some clones are missing from TCRdb's copy, which holds only in-frame ones; the method was immunoSEQ multiplex PCR. The sample lists approximately 180,000 clones, around 63% seen once, with around 1.8% in the top ten. The sample consisted of CD4+ T cells sorted from blood, taken at week 0. The origin of the receptors is a human donor with alopecia areata. Both conserved end residues are part of each CDR3. Fields, in order: J gene, CDR3 length, clone size, D gene, V gene, CDR3 protein, CDR3 DNA. D genes are given only for firm matches. The listing skips clone size in some rows; elsewhere it reads once, few, many or a size class.

TRBJ1-1 9 - - TRBV6-1 CTSTGEAFF TGTACCAGCACGGGAGAAGCTTTCTTT
TRBJ2-1 17 once - TRBV5-1 CASSLVPRRLGHNEQFF TGCGCCAGCAGCTTGGTGCCGAGGAGACTCGGCCACAATGAGCAGTTCTTC
TRBJ2-3 14 - TRBD2 TRBV29-1 CSAPSGGASDTQYF TGCAGCGCACCTAGCGGGGGGGCATCAGATACGCAGTATTTT
TRBJ1-2 15 - - TRBV9 CASSATDILIGGYTF TGTGCCAGCAGTGCTACGGACATCCTAATAGGGGGCTACACCTTC
TRBJ2-7 14 - TRBD1 TRBV6-6 CASSTTTGVDEQYF TGTGCCAGCAGCACCACAACAGGGGTAGATGAGCAGTACTTC
TRBJ1-2 11 - - TRBV30 CAWSALMGYTF TGTGCCTGGAGTGCTTTGATGGGCTACACCTTC
TRBJ2-7 14 many - TRBV7-2 CASSLEQGPYEQYF TGTGCCAGCAGCTTAGAACAGGGCCCCTACGAGCAGTACTTC
TRBJ1-2 14 few - TRBV6-1 CASSSRPPANGYTF TGTGCCAGCAGTTCTCGCCCGCCAGCAAATGGCTACACCTTC
TRBJ2-7 15 - TRBD1 TRBV7-2 CASSDLRGPGIEQYF TGTGCCAGCAGCGATCTAAGGGGGCCGGGAATAGAGCAGTACTTC
TRBJ1-6 13 - - TRBV2 CASSPEGDSPLHF TGTGCCAGCTCGCCGGAGGGTGATTCACCCCTCCACTTT
TRBJ2-5 15 once TRBD2 TRBV11-2 CASSLDPGGLETQYF TGTGCCAGCAGCTTAGATCCGGGGGGGCTGGAGACCCAGTACTTC
TRBJ2-7 14 - - TRBV19 CATRRTVSSYEQYF TGTGCCACTCGTAGGACAGTTAGCTCCTACGAGCAGTACTTC
TRBJ2-1 15 - - TRBV15 CATSSTKSSYNEQFF TGTGCCACCAGCAGTACCAAGAGCTCCTACAATGAGCAGTTCTTC
TRBJ2-1 15 - TRBD2 TRBV29-1 CSVARTSGGYNEQFF TGCAGCGTTGCCCGGACTAGCGGGGGCTACAATGAGCAGTTCTTC
TRBJ1-6 13 - - TRBV6-1 CASSSRLNSPLHF TGTGCCAGCAGTTCTCGACTGAATTCACCCCTCCACTTT
TRBJ1-5 12 - - TRBV19 CASSIQDQPQHF TGTGCCAGTAGTATCCAGGATCAGCCCCAGCATTTT
TRBJ1-6 19 - - TRBV27 CASSSYPPGQGLNNSPLHF TGTGCCAGCAGTTCCTACCCTCCTGGGCAGGGTCTAAATAATTCACCCCTCCACTTT
TRBJ1-6 16 - - TRBV4-1 CASSQPGGTENSPLHF TGCGCCAGCAGCCAACCTGGGGGAACAGAGAATTCACCCCTCCACTTT
TRBJ2-7 15 - - TRBV4-3 CASSQEYGRPGEQYF TGCGCCAGCAGCCAAGAATACGGACGTCCCGGCGAGCAGTACTTC
TRBJ1-2 11 - - TRBV30 CACRGGYGYTF TGTGCCTGCAGGGGCGGCTATGGCTACACCTTC
TRBJ2-3 15 - TRBD1 TRBV25-1 CASSAGTEKTDTQYF TGTGCCAGCAGCGCCGGGACAGAAAAGACAGATACGCAGTATTTT
TRBJ2-3 16 few TRBD2 TRBV2 CASSTSGGPRTDTQYF TGTGCCAGCAGTACTAGCGGGGGGCCGCGCACAGATACGCAGTATTTT
TRBJ2-1 13 few - TRBV29-1 CSVESNSYNEQFF TGCAGCGTTGAATCCAACTCCTACAATGAGCAGTTCTTC
TRBJ1-2 12 - - TRBV30 CAWSPREIGGTF TGTGCCTGGAGTCCCCGGGAAATTGGGGGCACCTTC